This T cell receptor beta chain comes out of a study of early T cells in non-severe SARS-CoV-2 infection. Whole-study context: With bulk RNA from unsorted whole blood as input, sequencing yielded unpaired chains.

TCRdb passed the 5' RACE reads through MiXCR, listing each CDR3 protein once. The sample has 80,000 to 95,000 distinct CDR3 sequences, approximately 15% seen once; the top ten hold under 8%. Looked up from germline, CDR1 is SGHAT and CDR2 is FQNNGV. This CDR3 region has 17 residues. Trimming removed 5 bases at V and 0 bases at J, with 16 bases between. The TCR originated in an adult who was a healthcare worker with PCR-confirmed SARS-CoV-2 infection or an uninfected control (not recorded which). This chain connects TRBV11-2 to TRBJ2-2; unclear D gene. The material sequenced was whole blood. The CDR3 coding sequence is TGTGCCAGCAGCCCCCGACTCATCCGTTCGAACACCGGGGAGCTGTTTTTT. This translates into CASSPRLIRSNTGELFF.